This entry describes one T cell receptor beta chain. This sample stems from a study of blood T cell repertoires in COVID-19. For the study at large: Samples came from the United States, Italy and Spain, spanning acute and convalescent COVID-19.

The authors' processing: Estimated nucleated cell counts came from reference gene primer amplification. The assay was immunoSEQ multiplex PCR, and TCRdb's table has in-frame clones only and misses some. That table supplies the V and J calls and clone size; D and trimming were determined from the DNA. This table has about 46,000 clones, more than 70% appearing once. The sequence was obtained from a man aged 80 or over with active COVID-19. The sequenced material came from peripheral blood.

The CDR3: CASSPGTGGTGELFF. The DNA for the CDR3 is TGTGCCAGCAGCCCCGGGACAGGGGGCACCGGGGAGCTGTTTTTT. V gene TRBV6-4 combines with J gene TRBJ2-2; 11 bases are shared with TRBD1. The germline V gene has CDR1 MRHNA and CDR2 SNTAGT. V gave up 6 bases and J gave up 4 bases; unmatched junction bases: 4. This CDR3 spans 15 amino acids.